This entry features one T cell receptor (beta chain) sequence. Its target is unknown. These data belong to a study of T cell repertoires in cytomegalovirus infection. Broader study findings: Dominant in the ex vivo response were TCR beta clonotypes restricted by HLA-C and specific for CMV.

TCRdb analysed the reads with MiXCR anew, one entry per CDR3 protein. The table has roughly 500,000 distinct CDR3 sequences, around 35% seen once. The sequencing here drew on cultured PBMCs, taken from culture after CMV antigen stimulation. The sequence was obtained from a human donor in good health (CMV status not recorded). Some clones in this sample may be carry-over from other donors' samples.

CDR3 residues: CSARGGGRHLGYEQYF. In nucleotides, the CDR3 is TGCAGTGCTAGGGGGGGGGGCCGCCATTTGGGATACGAGCAGTACTTC. The chain recombines TRBV20-1 with TRBJ2-7, with a tentative D call TRBD2 (7 bases). With 3 bases removed from V and 4 bases from J, the gap between germline ends came to 22 bases. This CDR3 has 16 amino acids. Germline CDR1 and CDR2: DFQATT and SNEGSKA (reference sequence).